This T cell receptor beta chain was captured by sequencing in a study of T-cell reconstitution after alpha-beta-depleted transplantation in children. Germline assignment: CDR1 DFQATT and CDR2 SNEGSKA (reference sequence). The CDR3 is 14 amino acids. As it was prepared, the TCRbeta library received unique molecular identifiers. A single record per CDR3 protein comes from TCRdb applying MiXCR to the PCR reads. The sample has roughly 300,000 distinct CDR3 sequences, about a tenth seen once. A remark on this clonotype: A read error may produce the germline difference seen at one junction end.

The receptor comes from a human donor who donated a stem cell graft to a child with acute lymphoblastic leukemia. Specimen: PBMCs from the stem cell graft donor, collected from the stem cell graft. The V gene is TRBV20-1, the J gene TRBJ2-1; the match to TRBD2 covers 11 bases. CDR3 region: CSARGLAVYNDQFF. Here the CDR3 DNA reads TGCAGTGCTAGGGGACTAGCGGTGTACAATGACCAGTTCTTC.